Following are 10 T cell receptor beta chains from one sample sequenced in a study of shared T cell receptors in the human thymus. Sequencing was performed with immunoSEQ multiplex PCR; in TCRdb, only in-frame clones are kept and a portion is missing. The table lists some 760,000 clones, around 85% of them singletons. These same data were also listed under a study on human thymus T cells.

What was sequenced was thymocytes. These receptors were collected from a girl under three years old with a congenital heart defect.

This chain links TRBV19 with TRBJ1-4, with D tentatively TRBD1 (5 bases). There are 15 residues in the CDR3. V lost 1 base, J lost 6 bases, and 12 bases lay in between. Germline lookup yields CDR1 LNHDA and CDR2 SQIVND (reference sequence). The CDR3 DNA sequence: TGTGCCAGTAGTATAGTGCCGGACATTGATGAAAAACTGTTTTTT. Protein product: CASSIVPDIDEKLFF.

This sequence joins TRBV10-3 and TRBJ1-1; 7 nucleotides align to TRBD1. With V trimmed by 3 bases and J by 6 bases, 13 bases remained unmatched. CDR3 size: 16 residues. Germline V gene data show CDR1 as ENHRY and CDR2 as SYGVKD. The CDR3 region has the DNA TGTGCCATCAGTGACTCGTCCACAGGGGATAGGCCTGAAGCTTTCTTT. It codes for CAISDSSTGDRPEAFF.

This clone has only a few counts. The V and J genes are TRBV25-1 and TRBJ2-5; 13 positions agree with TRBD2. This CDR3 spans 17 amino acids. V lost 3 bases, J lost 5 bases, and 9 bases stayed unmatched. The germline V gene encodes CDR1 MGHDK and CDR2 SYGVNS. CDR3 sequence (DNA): TGTGCCAGCAGTGATTATTCCCCGGGACTAGCGGGGGAGACCCAGTACTTC. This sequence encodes CASSDYSPGLAGETQYF.

The CDR3 DNA follows: TGTGCCAGCAGCTTTTCGGTTGAGGCTAATGAAAAACTGTTTTTT. Protein sequence: CASSFSVEANEKLFF. This sequence joins TRBV11-2 and TRBJ1-4, with D unresolved. CDR3 length: 15 residues. Germline-derived CDR1 and CDR2 are SGHAT and FQNNGV. The V and J ends lost 3 bases and 3 bases respectively, with 11 bases between them.

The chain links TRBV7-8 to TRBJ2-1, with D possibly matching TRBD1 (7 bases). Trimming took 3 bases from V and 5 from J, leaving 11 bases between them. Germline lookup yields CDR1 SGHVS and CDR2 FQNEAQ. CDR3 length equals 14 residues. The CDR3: CASSFRGENNEQFF. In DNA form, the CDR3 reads TGTGCCAGCAGCTTCAGGGGGGAAAACAATGAGCAGTTCTTC.

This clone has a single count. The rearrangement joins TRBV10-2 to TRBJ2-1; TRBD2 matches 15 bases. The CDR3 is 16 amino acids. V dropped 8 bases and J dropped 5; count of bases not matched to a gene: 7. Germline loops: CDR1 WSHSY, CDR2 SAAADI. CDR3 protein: CASRGLAGGINNEQFF. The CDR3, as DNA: TGCGCCAGCCGGGGACTAGCGGGGGGTATTAACAATGAGCAGTTCTTC.

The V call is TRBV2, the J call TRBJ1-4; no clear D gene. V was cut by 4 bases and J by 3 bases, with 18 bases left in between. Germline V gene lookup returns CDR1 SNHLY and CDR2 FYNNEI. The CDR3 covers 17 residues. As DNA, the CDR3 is TGTGCCAGCAGTGTGGAATCCCTGGCCGGAGCTAATGAAAAACTGTTTTTT. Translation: CASSVESLAGANEKLFF.

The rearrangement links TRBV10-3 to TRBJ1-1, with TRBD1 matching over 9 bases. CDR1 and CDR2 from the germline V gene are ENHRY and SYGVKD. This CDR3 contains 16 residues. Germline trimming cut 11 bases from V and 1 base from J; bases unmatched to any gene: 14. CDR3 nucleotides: TGTGCCTCGATCCGGGGACAGGGATCAAAGAACACTGAAGCTTTCTTT. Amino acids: CASIRGQGSKNTEAFF.

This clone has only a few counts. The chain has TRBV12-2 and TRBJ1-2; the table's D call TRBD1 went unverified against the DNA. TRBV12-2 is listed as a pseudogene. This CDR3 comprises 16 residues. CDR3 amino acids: CASRGDRGEDAYGYTF. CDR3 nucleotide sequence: TGTGCAAGTCGTGGGGACAGGGGAGAAGATGCCTATGGCTACACCTTC.

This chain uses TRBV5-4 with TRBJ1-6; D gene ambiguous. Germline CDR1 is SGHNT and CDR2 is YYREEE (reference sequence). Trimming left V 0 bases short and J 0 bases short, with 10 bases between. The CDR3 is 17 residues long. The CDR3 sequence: CASSLVVRHSYNSPLHF. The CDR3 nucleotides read TGTGCCAGCAGCTTGGTAGTGAGACACTCCTATAATTCACCCCTCCACTTT.